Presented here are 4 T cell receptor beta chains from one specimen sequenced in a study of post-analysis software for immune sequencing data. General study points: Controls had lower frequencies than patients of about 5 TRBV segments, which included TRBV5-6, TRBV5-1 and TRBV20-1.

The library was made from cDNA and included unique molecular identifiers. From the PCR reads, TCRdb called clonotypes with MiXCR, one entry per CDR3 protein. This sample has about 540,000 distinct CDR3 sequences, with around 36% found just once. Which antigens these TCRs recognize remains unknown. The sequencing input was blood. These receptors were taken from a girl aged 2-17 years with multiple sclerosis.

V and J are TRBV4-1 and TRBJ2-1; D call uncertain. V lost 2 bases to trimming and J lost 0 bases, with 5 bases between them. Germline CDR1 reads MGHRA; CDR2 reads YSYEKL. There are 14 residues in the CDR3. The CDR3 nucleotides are TGCGCCAGCAGCCAAATGAGCTCCTACAATGAGCAGTTCTTC. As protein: CASSQMSSYNEQFF.

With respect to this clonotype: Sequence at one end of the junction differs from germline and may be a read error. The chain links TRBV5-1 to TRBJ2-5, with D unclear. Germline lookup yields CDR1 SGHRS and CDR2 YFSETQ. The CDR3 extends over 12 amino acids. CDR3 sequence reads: CASSLEVEIQYF. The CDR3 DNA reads TGCGCCAGCAGCTTGGAGGTTGAGATCCAGTACTTC.

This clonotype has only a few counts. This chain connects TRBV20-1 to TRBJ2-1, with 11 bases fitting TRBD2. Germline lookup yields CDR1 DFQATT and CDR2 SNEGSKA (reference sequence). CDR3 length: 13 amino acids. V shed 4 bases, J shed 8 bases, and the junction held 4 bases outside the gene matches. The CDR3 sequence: CSAKGLAVDEQFF. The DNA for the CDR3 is TGCAGTGCTAAGGGACTAGCGGTGGATGAGCAGTTCTTC.

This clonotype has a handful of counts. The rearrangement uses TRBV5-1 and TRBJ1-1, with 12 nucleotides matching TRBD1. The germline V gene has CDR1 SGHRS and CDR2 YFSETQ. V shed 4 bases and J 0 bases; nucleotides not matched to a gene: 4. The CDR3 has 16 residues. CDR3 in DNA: TGCGCCAGCAGCCCAGGGACAGGGGGCATGAACACTGAAGCTTTCTTT. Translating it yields CASSPGTGGMNTEAFF.